This TCR beta chain was documented in a study of vaccination and CD4 T cells after COVID-19. In the study overall: A CEFX pool, an HIV-1 Nef pool, or else no peptide went into the control cultures.

The treatment here: roughly ten-day PBMC culture with coronavirus spike peptide pools or control peptides (ViraFEST assay). Dates of positive PCR ran from March to December 2020, before US Alpha, Beta and Delta variants. Scientists ran DNA taken from cultured CD4+ T cells through the Oncomine TCR Beta short-read assay for sequencing. TCRdb re-derived calls from the PCR reads in MiXCR, one entry per CDR3 protein. The table has about 20,000 distinct CDR3 sequences, about 45% seen once. Notes on this clonotype: The antigen is undetermined.

Deletions cut 2 bases from V and 4 bases from J, with 8 bases between. This CDR3 comprises 12 residues. Germline-derived CDR1 and CDR2 are DFQATT and SNEGSKA (reference sequence). The sequence came from a human donor who had recovered from COVID-19. The specimen sequenced was CD4+ T cells from blood, cultured in vitro. V gene TRBV20-1 combines with J gene TRBJ1-1; no reliable D call. Here the CDR3 reads CSARKSGTEAFF. CDR3 nucleotides: TGCAGTGCTAGAAAGTCCGGCACTGAAGCTTTCTTT.